The clone carrying this T cell receptor beta chain was counted a single time. Its cognate antigen is unknown. This specimen comes from a study of CD8+ T cells in alopecia areata. Study information: Oral tofacitinib, 5 to 10 mg twice daily, was given in an open-label trial.

Treatment described: oral pan-JAK inhibitor, 5-10 mg twice daily. RNA extraction was followed by reverse transcription into cDNA, which acted as the sequencing template. Sequenced by immunoSEQ multiplex PCR; TCRdb stores in-frame clones only, minus some. The sample has some 170,000 clones; 58% are singletons. Deletions cut 4 bases from V and 1 base from J, with 11 bases between. This CDR3 has 15 residues. Germline CDR1 is SGDLS and CDR2 is YYNGEE. The study's findings and limits: In scalp, tofacitinib significantly decreased clonality and expanded CD8+ clones among the top 100. Shared TCR sequences were less clear between patients than in mice, possibly partly from HLA diversity.

This sequence joins TRBV9 and TRBJ2-2; D uncertain. The TCR originated in a human donor with alopecia areata. The source was CD4+ T cells sorted from blood, collected at roughly week 58, from a patient treated with tofacitinib. CDR3 in amino acids: CASSPRGENTGELFF. In DNA, the CDR3 is TGTGCCAGCAGCCCACGCGGCGAGAACACCGGGGAGCTGTTTTTT.